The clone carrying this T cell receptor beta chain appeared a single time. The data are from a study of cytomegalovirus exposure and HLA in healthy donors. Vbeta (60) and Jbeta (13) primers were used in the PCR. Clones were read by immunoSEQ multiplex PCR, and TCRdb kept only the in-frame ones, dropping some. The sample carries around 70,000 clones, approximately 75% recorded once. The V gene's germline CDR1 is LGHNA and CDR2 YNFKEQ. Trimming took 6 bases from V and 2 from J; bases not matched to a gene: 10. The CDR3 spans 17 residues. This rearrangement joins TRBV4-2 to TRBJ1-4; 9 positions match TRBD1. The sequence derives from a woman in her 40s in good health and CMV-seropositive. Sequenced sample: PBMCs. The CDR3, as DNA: TGTGCCAGCAGGCCGGGACAGGGAATAATTACTAATGAAAAACTGTTTTTT. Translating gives CASRPGQGIITNEKLFF.